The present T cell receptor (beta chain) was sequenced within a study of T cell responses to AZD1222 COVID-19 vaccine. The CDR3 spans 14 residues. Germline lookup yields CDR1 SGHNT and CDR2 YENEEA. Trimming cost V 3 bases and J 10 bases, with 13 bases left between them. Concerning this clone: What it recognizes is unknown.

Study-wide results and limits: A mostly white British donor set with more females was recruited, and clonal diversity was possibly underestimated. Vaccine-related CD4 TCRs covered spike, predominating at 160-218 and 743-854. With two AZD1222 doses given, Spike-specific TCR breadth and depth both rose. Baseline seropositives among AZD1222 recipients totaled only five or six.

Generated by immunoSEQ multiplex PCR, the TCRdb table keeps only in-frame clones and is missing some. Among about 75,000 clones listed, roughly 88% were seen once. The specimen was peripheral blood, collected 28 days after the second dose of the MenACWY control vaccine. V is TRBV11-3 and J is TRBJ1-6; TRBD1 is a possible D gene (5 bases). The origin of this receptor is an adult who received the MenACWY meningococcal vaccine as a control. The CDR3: CASSLSGIGSPLHF. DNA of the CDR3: TGTGCCAGCAGCTTGTCAGGGATAGGGTCACCCCTCCACTTT. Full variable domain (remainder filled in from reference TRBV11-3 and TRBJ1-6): EAGVVQSPRYKIIEKKQPVAFWCNPISGHNTLYWYLQNLGQGPELLIRYENEEAVDDSQLPKDRFSAERLKGVDSTLKIQPAELGDSAVYLCASSLSGIGSPLHFGNGTRLTVT.